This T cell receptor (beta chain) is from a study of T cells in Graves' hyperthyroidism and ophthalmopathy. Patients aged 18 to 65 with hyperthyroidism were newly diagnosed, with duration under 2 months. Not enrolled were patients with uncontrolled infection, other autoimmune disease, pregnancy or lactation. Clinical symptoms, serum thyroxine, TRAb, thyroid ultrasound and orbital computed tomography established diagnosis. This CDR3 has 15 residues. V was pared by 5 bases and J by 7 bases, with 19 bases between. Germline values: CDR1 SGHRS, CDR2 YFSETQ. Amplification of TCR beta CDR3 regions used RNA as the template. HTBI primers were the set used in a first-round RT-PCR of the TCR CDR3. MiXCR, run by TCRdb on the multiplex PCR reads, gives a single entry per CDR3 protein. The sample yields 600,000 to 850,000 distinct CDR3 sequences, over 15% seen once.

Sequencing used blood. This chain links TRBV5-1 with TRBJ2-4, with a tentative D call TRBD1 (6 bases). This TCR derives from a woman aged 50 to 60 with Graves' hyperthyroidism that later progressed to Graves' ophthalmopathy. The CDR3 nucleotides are TGCGCCAGCAGTCAGGACAGTGGAGGAAGGAACATTCAGTACTTC. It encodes CASSQDSGGRNIQYF.